This T cell receptor beta chain derives from a study of cytomegalovirus exposure and HLA in healthy donors. On this clone itself: Its antigen is as yet unknown.

Sequencing was performed with immunoSEQ multiplex PCR; in TCRdb, only in-frame clones are kept and a portion is missing. The sample gives 150,000 to 200,000 clones, 85% of which show up once; roughly 15% is in the top ten. The ends were cut back, 1 base at V and 6 bases at J, with 9 bases in the middle. CDR1 and CDR2 (germline): MDHEN, SYDVKM. The CDR3 is 14 residues long. Points from the study as a whole: Reports showed the classifier diagnosing cytomegalovirus status with high specificity and sensitivity. TCR clusters originating in the first cohort tended to co-occur in the roughly 110 validation repertoires, according to a later analysis. The study flagged around 160 TCR beta chains as cytomegalovirus-associated.

Sequencing was carried out using PBMCs. This chain joins TRBV28 and TRBJ1-4, with no clear D. The source is a man aged 18 to 29 in good health and CMV-seropositive. CDR3 nucleotide sequence: TGTGCCAGCAGTTTATTTACGCCGGATGAAAAACTGTTTTTT. Residues: CASSLFTPDEKLFF.